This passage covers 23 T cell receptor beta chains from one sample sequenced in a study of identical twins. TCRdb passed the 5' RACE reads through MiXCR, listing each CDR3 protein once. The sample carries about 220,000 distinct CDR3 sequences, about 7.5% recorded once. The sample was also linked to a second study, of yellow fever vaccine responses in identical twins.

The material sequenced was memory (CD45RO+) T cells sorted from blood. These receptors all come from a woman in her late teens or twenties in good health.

This chain's CDR3 is CASSQMTGFGANVLTF. CDR3 nucleotides: TGCGCCAGCAGCCAAATGACAGGGTTCGGGGCCAACGTCCTGACTTTC. The chain joins TRBV5-1 to TRBJ2-6; 7 nucleotides line up with TRBD1. With 4 bases clipped from V and 4 bases from J, the junction kept 8 bases outside the gene matches. From germline, CDR1 is SGHRS and CDR2 YFSETQ. The CDR3 sequence is 16 residues long.

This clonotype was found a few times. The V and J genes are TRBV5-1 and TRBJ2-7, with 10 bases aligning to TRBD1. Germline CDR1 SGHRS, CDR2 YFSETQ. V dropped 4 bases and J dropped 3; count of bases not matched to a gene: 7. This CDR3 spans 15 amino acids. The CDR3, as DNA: TGCGCCAGCAGCCCGGGACAGGGGATAAACTACGAGCAGTACTTC. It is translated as CASSPGQGINYEQYF. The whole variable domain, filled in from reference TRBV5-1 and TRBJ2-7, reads KAGVTQTPRYLIKTRGQQVTLSCSPISGHRSVSWYQQTPGQGLQFLFEYFSETQRNKGNFPGRFSGRQFSNSRSEMNVSTLELGDSALYLCASSPGQGINYEQYFGPGTRLTVT.

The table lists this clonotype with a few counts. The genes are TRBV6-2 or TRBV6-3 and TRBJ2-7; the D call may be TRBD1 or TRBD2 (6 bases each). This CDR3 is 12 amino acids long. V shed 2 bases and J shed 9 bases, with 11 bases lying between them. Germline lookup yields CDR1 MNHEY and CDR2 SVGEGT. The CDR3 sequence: CASSYGGTRQYF. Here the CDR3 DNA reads TGTGCCAGCAGTTACGGGGGGACACGGCAGTACTTC.

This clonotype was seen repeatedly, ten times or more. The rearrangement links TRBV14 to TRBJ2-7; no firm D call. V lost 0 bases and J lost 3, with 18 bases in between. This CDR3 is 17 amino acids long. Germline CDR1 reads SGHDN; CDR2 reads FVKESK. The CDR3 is CASSQERAFRLGYEQYF. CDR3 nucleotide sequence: TGTGCCAGCAGCCAAGAAAGGGCCTTTAGGCTTGGCTACGAGCAGTACTTC.

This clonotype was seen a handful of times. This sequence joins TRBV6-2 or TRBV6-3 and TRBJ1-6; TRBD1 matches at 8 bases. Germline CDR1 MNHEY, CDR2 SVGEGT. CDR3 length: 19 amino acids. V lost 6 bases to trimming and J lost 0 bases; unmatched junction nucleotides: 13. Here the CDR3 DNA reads TGTGCCAGCAGCCGACACACCGGACAGGGCAGCTCCTATAATTCACCCCTCCACTTT. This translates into CASSRHTGQGSSYNSPLHF.

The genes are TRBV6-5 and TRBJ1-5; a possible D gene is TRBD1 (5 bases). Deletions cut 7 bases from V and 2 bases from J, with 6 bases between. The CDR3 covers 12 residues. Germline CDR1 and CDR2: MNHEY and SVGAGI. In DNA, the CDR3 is TGTGCCAGCAAACAGGGCAATCAGCCCCAGCATTTT. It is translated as CASKQGNQPQHF.

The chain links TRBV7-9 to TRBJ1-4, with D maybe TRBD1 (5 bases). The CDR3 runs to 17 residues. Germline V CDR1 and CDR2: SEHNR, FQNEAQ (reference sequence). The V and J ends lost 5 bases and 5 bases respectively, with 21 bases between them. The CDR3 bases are TGTGCCAGCAGCCCCCGGTCCGGGAAGGGGTTCAATGAAAAACTGTTTTTT. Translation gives CASSPRSGKGFNEKLFF.

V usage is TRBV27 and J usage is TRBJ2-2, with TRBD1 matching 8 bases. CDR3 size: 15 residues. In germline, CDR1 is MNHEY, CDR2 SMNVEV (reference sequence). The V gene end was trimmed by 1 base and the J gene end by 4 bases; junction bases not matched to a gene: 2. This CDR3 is CASSLWTGRTGELFF. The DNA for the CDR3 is TGTGCCAGCAGTTTATGGACAGGGCGCACCGGGGAGCTGTTTTTT.

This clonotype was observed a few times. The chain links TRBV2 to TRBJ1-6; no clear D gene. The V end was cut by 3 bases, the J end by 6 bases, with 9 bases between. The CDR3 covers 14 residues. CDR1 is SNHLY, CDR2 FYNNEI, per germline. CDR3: CASSDMGANSPLHF. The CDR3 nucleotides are TGTGCCAGCAGTGATATGGGCGCTAATTCACCCCTCCACTTT. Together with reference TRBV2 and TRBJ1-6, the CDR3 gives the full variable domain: EPEVTQTPSHQVTQMGQEVILRCVPISNHLYFYWYRQILGQKVEFLVSFYNNEISEKSEIFDDQFSVERPDGSNFTLKIRSTKLEDSAMYFCASSDMGANSPLHFGNGTRLTVT.

For the CDR3, the DNA is TGTGCCAGCAGCCAAGATATGGGGGGGAACTATGGCTACACCTTC. Protein: CASSQDMGGNYGYTF. The rearrangement links TRBV14 to TRBJ1-2; perhaps TRBD1 as D (5 bases). The CDR3 totals 15 residues. Germline V lookup: CDR1 SGHDN, CDR2 FVKESK. V lost 0 bases and J lost 2, with 10 bases in between.

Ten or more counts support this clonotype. CDR3 in amino acids: CASSLVGDTQYF. CDR3 sequence (DNA): TGCGCCAGCAGCTTGGTCGGAGATACGCAGTATTTT. The chain links TRBV5-1 to TRBJ2-3; D gene uncertain. Trimming removed 0 bases at V and 5 bases at J, with 4 bases between. CDR3 length equals 12 residues. Germline CDR1 reads SGHRS; CDR2 reads YFSETQ.

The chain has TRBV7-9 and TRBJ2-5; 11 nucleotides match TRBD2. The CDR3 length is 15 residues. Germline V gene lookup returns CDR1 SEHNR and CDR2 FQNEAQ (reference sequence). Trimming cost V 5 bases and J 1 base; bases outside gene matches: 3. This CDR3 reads CASSRLAGTQETQYF. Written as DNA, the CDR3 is TGTGCCAGCAGCCGACTAGCGGGGACCCAAGAGACCCAGTACTTC. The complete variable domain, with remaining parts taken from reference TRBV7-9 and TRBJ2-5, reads DTGVSQNPRHKITKRGQNVTFRCDPISEHNRLYWYRQTLGQGPEFLTYFQNEAQLEKSRLLSDRFSAERPKGSFSTLEIQRTEQGDSAMYLCASSRLAGTQETQYFGPGTRLLVL.

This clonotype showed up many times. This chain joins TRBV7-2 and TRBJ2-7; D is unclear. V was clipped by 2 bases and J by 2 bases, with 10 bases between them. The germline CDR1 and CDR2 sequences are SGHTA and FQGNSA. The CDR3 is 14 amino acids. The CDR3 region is CASSLLRNPYEQYF. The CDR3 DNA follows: TGTGCCAGCAGCTTATTGAGGAACCCCTACGAGCAGTACTTC.

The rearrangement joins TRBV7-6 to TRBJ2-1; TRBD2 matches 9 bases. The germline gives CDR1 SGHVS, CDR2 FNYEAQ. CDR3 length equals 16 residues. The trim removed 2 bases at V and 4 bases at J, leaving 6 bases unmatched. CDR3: CASSLRGGVSYNEQFF. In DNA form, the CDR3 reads TGTGCCAGCAGCTTACGCGGGGGGGTCTCATACAATGAGCAGTTCTTC.

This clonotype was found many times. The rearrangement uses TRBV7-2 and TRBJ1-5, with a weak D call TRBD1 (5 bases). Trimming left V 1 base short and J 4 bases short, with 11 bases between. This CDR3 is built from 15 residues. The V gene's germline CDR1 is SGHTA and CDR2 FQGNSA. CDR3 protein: CASSLGGSWNQPQHF. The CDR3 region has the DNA TGTGCCAGCAGCTTAGGGGGCAGCTGGAATCAGCCCCAGCATTTT.

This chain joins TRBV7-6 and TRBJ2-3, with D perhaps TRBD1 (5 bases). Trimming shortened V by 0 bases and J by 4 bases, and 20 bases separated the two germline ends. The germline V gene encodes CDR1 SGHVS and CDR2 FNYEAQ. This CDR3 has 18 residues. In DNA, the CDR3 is TGTGCCAGCAGCTTAGCCGGCAGCCACCTACAGGTCTCAGATACGCAGTATTTT. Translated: CASSLAGSHLQVSDTQYF.

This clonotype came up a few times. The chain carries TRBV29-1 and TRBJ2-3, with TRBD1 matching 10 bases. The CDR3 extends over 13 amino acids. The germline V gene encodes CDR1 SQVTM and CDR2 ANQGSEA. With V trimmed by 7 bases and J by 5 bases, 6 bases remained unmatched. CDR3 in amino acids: CSATGGQIDTQYF. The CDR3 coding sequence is TGCAGCGCGACAGGGGGCCAGATAGATACGCAGTATTTT.

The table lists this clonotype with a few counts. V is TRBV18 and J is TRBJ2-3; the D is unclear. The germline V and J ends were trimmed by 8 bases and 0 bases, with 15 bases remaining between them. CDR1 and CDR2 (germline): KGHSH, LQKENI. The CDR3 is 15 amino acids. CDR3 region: CASERGVGSTDTQYF. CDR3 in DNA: TGTGCCAGCGAACGCGGTGTCGGTAGCACAGATACGCAGTATTTT.

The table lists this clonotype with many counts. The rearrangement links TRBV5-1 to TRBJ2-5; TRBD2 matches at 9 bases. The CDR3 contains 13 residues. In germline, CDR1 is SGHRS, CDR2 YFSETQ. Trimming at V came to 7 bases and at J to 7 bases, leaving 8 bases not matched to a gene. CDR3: CASAIAGAGTQYF. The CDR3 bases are TGCGCCAGCGCAATAGCGGGGGCGGGGACCCAGTACTTC.

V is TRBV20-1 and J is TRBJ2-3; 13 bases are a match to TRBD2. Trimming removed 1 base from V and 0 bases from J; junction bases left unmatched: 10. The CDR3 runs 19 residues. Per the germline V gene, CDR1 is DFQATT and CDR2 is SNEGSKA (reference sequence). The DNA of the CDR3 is TGCAGTGCTAGAGCCACCTGGGGGACTAGCGGGGCTAGCACAGATACGCAGTATTTT. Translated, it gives CSARATWGTSGASTDTQYF.

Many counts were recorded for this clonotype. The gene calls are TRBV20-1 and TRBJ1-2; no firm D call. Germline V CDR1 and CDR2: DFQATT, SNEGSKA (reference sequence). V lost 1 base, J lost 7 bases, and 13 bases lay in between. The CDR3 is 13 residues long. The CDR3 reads CSARGTANIGYTF. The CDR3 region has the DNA TGCAGTGCTAGAGGGACCGCTAACATTGGCTACACCTTC.

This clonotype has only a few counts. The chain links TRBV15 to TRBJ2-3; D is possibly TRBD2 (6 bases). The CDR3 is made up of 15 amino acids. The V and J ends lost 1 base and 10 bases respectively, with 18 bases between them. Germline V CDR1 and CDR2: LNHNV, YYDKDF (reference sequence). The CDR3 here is CATSRAQEGGFAQYF. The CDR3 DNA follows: TGTGCCACCAGCAGAGCCCAGGAGGGAGGTTTCGCGCAGTATTTT.

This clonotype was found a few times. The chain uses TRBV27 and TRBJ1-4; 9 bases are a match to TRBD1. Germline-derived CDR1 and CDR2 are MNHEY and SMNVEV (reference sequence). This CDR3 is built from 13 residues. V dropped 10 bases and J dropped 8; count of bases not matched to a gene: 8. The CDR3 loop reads CATGTGPGEKLFF. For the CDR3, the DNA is TGTGCCACCGGGACAGGGCCAGGAGAAAAACTGTTTTTT.